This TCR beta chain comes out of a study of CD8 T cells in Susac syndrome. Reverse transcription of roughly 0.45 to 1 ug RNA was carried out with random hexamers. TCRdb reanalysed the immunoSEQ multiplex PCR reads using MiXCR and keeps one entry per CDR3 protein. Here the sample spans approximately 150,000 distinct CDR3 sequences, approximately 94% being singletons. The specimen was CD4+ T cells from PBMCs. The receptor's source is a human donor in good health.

CDR3: CASSYPNGRAYNEQFF. As DNA, the CDR3 is TGTGCCAGTAGTTATCCAAATGGGAGGGCCTACAATGAGCAGTTCTTC. The gene calls are TRBV19 and TRBJ2-1; 7 nucleotides agree with TRBD2. CDR3 length equals 16 residues. The J segment lost 2 bases and the V segment lost 5 bases, leaving 9 bases of the junction unmatched. Germline V CDR1 and CDR2: LNHDA, SQIVND (reference sequence).